This T cell receptor (beta chain) is drawn from a study of tumor-infiltrating lymphocytes in primary liver carcinoma. With a constant-region primer, TCR beta cDNA was made from 450 to 650 ng of total RNA. Sequencing libraries for TCR beta derived from three nested multiplex PCR rounds that used slightly modified ARM-PCR. The first two PCR rounds used TRBV1-TRBV30 forward primers with a C-beta reverse primer, roughly 10 cycles each. TCRdb re-called the multiplex PCR reads with MiXCR, one entry per CDR3 protein. The top ten hold under 75% of the sample, which has some 190,000 distinct CDR3 sequences, less than 65% seen once. Germline DNA was also extracted, and blood RNA derived from unsorted whole blood. These patients lived with chronic HBV infection and had never been treated. It was before surgery that roughly 4.1 milliliters of peripheral blood were collected. CDR1 is SGHAT and CDR2 is FQNNGV in the germline V gene. The CDR3 is made up of 14 amino acids. V dropped 2 bases and J dropped 10; count of bases not matched to a gene: 8.

Regarding this clonotype: This may arise from a read error, as a much more abundant clone is one base away.

The rearrangement joins TRBV11-2 to TRBJ1-2; 9 bases align to TRBD1. The sequence was collected from a man aged 35 to 55 with primary liver carcinoma and hepatitis B virus infection. What was sequenced was peripheral blood. The CDR3, as DNA: TGTGCCAGCAGCTTATTACAGGGGGCTGGTGACTACACCTTC. This sequence encodes CASSLLQGAGDYTF. Full variable domain (remainder filled in from reference TRBV11-2 and TRBJ1-2): EAGVAQSPRYKIIEKRQSVAFWCNPISGHATLYWYQQILGQGPKLLIQFQNNGVVDDSQLPKDRFSAERLKGVDSTLKIQPAKLEDSAVYLCASSLLQGAGDYTFGSGTRLTVV.